This T cell receptor beta chain was retrieved from a study of cytomegalovirus exposure and HLA in healthy donors. There are 14 residues in the CDR3. Trimming removed 6 bases from V and 5 bases from J, with 16 bases in between. Germline CDR1 is MNHEY and CDR2 is SVGAGI. The PCR employed 60 Vbeta primers together with 13 Jbeta primers. Measured with immunoSEQ multiplex PCR; TCRdb has only the in-frame clones, and not every one. Among 150,000 to 200,000 clones listed, around 90% were seen once. The chain employs TRBV6-5 and TRBJ1-1; a weak D match, TRBD1 (6 bases). Sequenced sample: PBMCs. The clonotype was recovered from a woman aged 18-29 years in good health and CMV-seronegative. This CDR3 reads CASSYREGRTEAFF. The CDR3 DNA follows: TGTGCCAGCAGCTACAGGGAGGGGAGGACTGAAGCTTTCTTT.